The rows below give T cell receptor beta chains drawn from one sample of a study of shared clonotypes between healthy human individuals. Assay: immunoSEQ multiplex PCR; the TCRdb copy retains only in-frame clones and omits some. Among roughly 2.5 million clones listed, around 90% were seen once. The specimen was naive CD4+ T cells sorted from blood. The receptor source for this set is a man younger than 35 in good health. Both conserved end residues are part of each CDR3. A D gene is named only where the DNA matches it firmly. Clone size is shown for a subset of rows, as once, few, many or a class of expanded clone.

size: -; D: TRBD1; J: TRBJ2-1; V: TRBV2; DNA: TGTGCCAGCAGTGACCGGACAGGGGACAATGAGCAGTTCTTC; CDR3: CASSDRTGDNEQFF
size: -; D: -; J: TRBJ1-3; V: TRBV5-5; DNA: TGTGCCAGCAGCTTGGTGAACAGAAGGTCTGGAAACACCATATATTTT; CDR3: CASSLVNRRSGNTIYF
size: once; D: TRBD2; J: TRBJ2-3; V: TRBV19; DNA: TGTGCCAGTAGAGACCCCGGCGGGGGTTCGCAGTATTTT; CDR3: CASRDPGGGSQYF
size: -; D: -; J: TRBJ2-7; V: TRBV6-1; DNA: TGTGCCAGCTCCTCCCGGACAGTCTACGCCGAGCAGTACTTC; CDR3: CASSSRTVYAEQYF
size: -; D: -; J: TRBJ1-1; V: TRBV2; DNA: TGTGCCAGCAGTGAGGACGTAAACACTGAAGCTTTCTTT; CDR3: CASSEDVNTEAFF
size: -; D: TRBD1; J: TRBJ1-5; V: TRBV6-6; DNA: TGTGCCAGCCTATCATCGGCGGGACAGGGGAATCAGCCCCAGCATTTT; CDR3: CASLSSAGQGNQPQHF
size: -; D: TRBD2; J: TRBJ2-7; V: TRBV18; DNA: TGTGCCAGCTCACGTCCAGCGGGAGAAGGGGAGCAGTACTTC; CDR3: CASSRPAGEGEQYF
size: -; D: -; J: TRBJ2-2; V: TRBV2; DNA: TGTGCCAGCTGTTACTTACCGACCGGGGAGCTGTTTTTT; CDR3: CASCYLPTGELFF
size: -; D: TRBD2; J: TRBJ2-3; V: TRBV9; DNA: TGTGCCAGCAGCGTTAGAGCGGGAGAGAGCACAGATACGCAGTATTTT; CDR3: CASSVRAGESTDTQYF
size: -; D: -; J: TRBJ2-3; V: TRBV7-2; DNA: TGTGCCAGCAGACAGGACACAGATACGCAGTATTTT; CDR3: CASRQDTDTQYF
size: -; D: -; J: TRBJ2-7; V: TRBV19; DNA: TGTGCCAGTCGGGGCGTTAGGCCTTACGAGCAGTACTTC; CDR3: CASRGVRPYEQYF
size: -; D: TRBD1; J: TRBJ2-5; V: TRBV10-3; DNA: TGTGCCATCAGTAAAACACAGGGGTACCAAGAGACCCAGTACTTC; CDR3: CAISKTQGYQETQYF
size: -; D: TRBD1; J: TRBJ2-3; V: TRBV7-2; DNA: TGTGCCAGCAGCTTCCGACAGGGAGAGTACACAGATACGCAGTATTTT; CDR3: CASSFRQGEYTDTQYF
size: -; D: -; J: TRBJ1-4; V: TRBV18; DNA: TGTGCCAGCTCACCACCTGGATTGGGGAATGAAAAACTGTTTTTT; CDR3: CASSPPGLGNEKLFF
size: -; D: -; J: TRBJ1-4; V: TRBV2; DNA: TGTGCCAGCAGTGGAACAGGAGGGGGGAAGGAAAAACTGTTTTTT; CDR3: CASSGTGGGKEKLFF
size: -; D: -; J: TRBJ2-2; V: TRBV5-6; DNA: TGTGCCAGCAGTCCGGACAAGGTGGGGGAGCTGTTTTTT; CDR3: CASSPDKVGELFF
size: -; D: -; J: TRBJ1-1; V: TRBV5-4; DNA: TGTGCCAGCAGCTTGGGTGACGGGGGGAACACTGAAGCTTTCTTT; CDR3: CASSLGDGGNTEAFF
size: -; D: -; J: TRBJ1-1; V: TRBV2; DNA: TGTGCCAGCAGTGAAATTCAAACTGAAGCTTTCTTT; CDR3: CASSEIQTEAFF
size: -; D: -; J: TRBJ2-2; V: TRBV11-3; DNA: TGTGCCAGCAGTCGGGGGACGAACACCGGGGAGCTGTTTTTT; CDR3: CASSRGTNTGELFF
size: -; D: TRBD2; J: TRBJ2-3; V: TRBV5-1; DNA: TGCGCCAGCAGCTTGGGCTCTAGCGGGAGTTCAGATACGCAGTATTTT; CDR3: CASSLGSSGSSDTQYF
size: -; D: -; J: TRBJ2-1; V: TRBV30; DNA: TGTGCCTGGAATATTGGACTTTCCAATGAGCAGTTCTTC; CDR3: CAWNIGLSNEQFF
size: -; D: -; J: TRBJ2-7; V: TRBV14; DNA: TGTGCCAGCAGCCAAGATGGAGGGAGCTACGAGCAGTACTTC; CDR3: CASSQDGGSYEQYF
size: -; D: -; J: TRBJ1-2; V: TRBV5-1; DNA: TGCGCCAGCAGCTTGGAAGGGGGGCCTCCCTATGGCTACACCTTC; CDR3: CASSLEGGPPYGYTF
size: -; D: -; J: TRBJ1-5; V: TRBV27; DNA: TGTGCCAGCAGTTTCTCTACGGGCAATCAGCCCCAGCATTTT; CDR3: CASSFSTGNQPQHF
size: few; D: TRBD1; J: TRBJ1-1; V: TRBV28; DNA: TGTGCCAGCAGTTCGACAGGGCTAAACACTGAAGCTTTCTTT; CDR3: CASSSTGLNTEAFF
size: -; D: -; J: TRBJ2-2; V: TRBV5-1; DNA: TGCGCCAGCAGCTTGGAAGGCCTAACAACCACCGGGGAGCTGTTTTTT; CDR3: CASSLEGLTTTGELFF
size: -; D: TRBD1; J: TRBJ1-5; V: TRBV19; DNA: TGTGCCAGTAGTCCAAGCCGGGACAGGGATCAGCCCCAGCATTTT; CDR3: CASSPSRDRDQPQHF
size: -; D: -; J: TRBJ1-4; V: TRBV29-1; DNA: TGCAGCGCCTCAACTCGGGTTGCTAATGAAAAACTGTTTTTT; CDR3: CSASTRVANEKLFF
size: once; D: TRBD1; J: TRBJ1-3; V: TRBV6-1; DNA: TGTGCCAGCAGTGAAGTTCAGGGGGCGACCCCCTCTGGAAACACCATATATTTT; CDR3: CASSEVQGATPSGNTIYF
size: -; D: TRBD2; J: TRBJ2-7; V: TRBV10-3; DNA: TGTGCCATCAGCCCGGGACTAGTTGTCGAGCAGTACTTC; CDR3: CAISPGLVVEQYF
size: -; D: -; J: TRBJ1-6; V: TRBV9; DNA: TGTGCCAGCAGCGTAGCGCAGGTGCCACCCCTCCACTTT; CDR3: CASSVAQVPPLHF
size: -; D: -; J: TRBJ1-6; V: TRBV27; DNA: TGTGCCCGAAGGTGGGGGGCCCTCAGAGTCCTTAATTCACCCCTCCACTTT; CDR3: CARRWGALRVLNSPLHF
size: -; D: TRBD2; J: TRBJ2-3; V: TRBV2; DNA: TGTGCCAGCAGTGAATTGGTAGCGGGAGGTAAAACTGATACGCAGTATTTT; CDR3: CASSELVAGGKTDTQYF
size: -; D: TRBD1; J: TRBJ2-2; V: TRBV4-3; DNA: TGCGCCAGCAGCCAAGTCCAGGGGGAAGGGACCGGGGAGCTGTTTTTT; CDR3: CASSQVQGEGTGELFF
size: -; D: TRBD1; J: TRBJ2-1; V: TRBV12-5; DNA: TGTGCTAGTGGCAACCACAGGGGGCGTTACAATGAGCAGTTCTTC; CDR3: CASGNHRGRYNEQFF
size: once; D: -; J: TRBJ2-7; V: TRBV18; DNA: TGTGCCAGCTCACGGGCCCAGACCCTAAGCTCCTACGAGCAGTACTTC; CDR3: CASSRAQTLSSYEQYF
size: -; D: -; J: TRBJ2-5; V: TRBV19; DNA: TGTGCCAGTACCACCCAGGGGAGTGAGACCCAGTACTTC; CDR3: CASTTQGSETQYF
size: -; D: TRBD2; J: TRBJ2-3; V: TRBV4-1; DNA: TGCGCCAGCAGCCAAGAAAACACTAGCGGGAGGCCTAGCACAGATACGCAGTATTTT; CDR3: CASSQENTSGRPSTDTQYF
size: -; D: -; J: TRBJ2-3; V: TRBV18; DNA: TGTGCCAGCTCACCTCGTGGGTTGGGAAGCACAGATACGCAGTATTTT; CDR3: CASSPRGLGSTDTQYF
size: -; D: -; J: TRBJ1-2; V: TRBV5-4; DNA: TGTGCCAGCAGCTTGGCAGGGAACTATGGCTACACCTTC; CDR3: CASSLAGNYGYTF
size: -; D: TRBD1; J: TRBJ2-7; V: TRBV6-1; DNA: TGTGCCAGCAGTGGCCAAGGGACAGTTTACGAGCAGTACTTC; CDR3: CASSGQGTVYEQYF
size: -; D: -; J: TRBJ2-2; V: TRBV7-9; DNA: TGTGCCAGCAGCCAAGACGGGTACACCGGGGAGCTGTTTTTT; CDR3: CASSQDGYTGELFF
size: -; D: -; J: TRBJ2-2; V: TRBV5-1; DNA: TGCGCCAGCAGCTTGGGACAGCCTAACACCGGGGAGCTGTTTTTT; CDR3: CASSLGQPNTGELFF
size: -; D: TRBD1; J: TRBJ2-5; V: TRBV5-1; DNA: TGCGCCAGCAGCTTACGGGACAGTCAAGAGACCCAGTACTTC; CDR3: CASSLRDSQETQYF
size: -; D: -; J: TRBJ2-1; V: TRBV4-1; DNA: TGCGCCAGCAGCCCCCGTGGGCAGAAAATCGCCTACAATGAGCAGTTCTTC; CDR3: CASSPRGQKIAYNEQFF
size: -; D: -; J: TRBJ2-2; V: TRBV7-6; DNA: TGTGCCAGCAGCTTAGCTCCGCCCGGGAGCACCGGGGAGCTGTTTTTT; CDR3: CASSLAPPGSTGELFF
size: -; D: TRBD1; J: TRBJ1-1; V: TRBV10-1; DNA: TGCGCCAGCAGTGATACAGGGGGGGGAACTGAAGCTTTCTTT; CDR3: CASSDTGGGTEAFF
size: -; D: -; J: TRBJ2-5; V: TRBV6-6; DNA: TGTGCCAGCATACCCCGGGGGACCCCCAAAGAGACCCAGTACTTC; CDR3: CASIPRGTPKETQYF
size: -; D: -; J: TRBJ2-7; V: TRBV18; DNA: TGTGCCAGCTCACTCCGGGAAAGGGGCTACGAGCAGTACTTC; CDR3: CASSLRERGYEQYF
size: few; D: -; J: TRBJ1-2; V: TRBV19; DNA: TGTGCCAGTAGTATGGCGGGTAGGCAGGGCTATGGCTACACCTTC; CDR3: CASSMAGRQGYGYTF
size: -; D: -; J: TRBJ1-1; V: TRBV6-6; DNA: TGTGCCAGCAGTTACTCGCCTCAAGGGGGGGCTGAAGCTTTCTTT; CDR3: CASSYSPQGGAEAFF
size: -; D: -; J: TRBJ2-2; V: TRBV18; DNA: TGTGCCAGCTCACCACCGACGCGGGGCACCGGGGAGCTGTTTTTT; CDR3: CASSPPTRGTGELFF
size: -; D: -; J: TRBJ1-5; V: TRBV5-1; DNA: TGCGCCACCTTTCGGGAGGGTTTCTGCAATCAGCCCCAGCATTTT; CDR3: CATFREGFCNQPQHF
size: -; D: TRBD2; J: TRBJ2-7; V: TRBV30; DNA: TGTGCCTGGAGAATGGGACTAGCGGACTACGAGCAGTACTTC; CDR3: CAWRMGLADYEQYF
size: -; D: -; J: TRBJ2-3; V: TRBV29-1; DNA: TGCAGCGTTGTGCACACTAGCACAGATACGCAGTATTTT; CDR3: CSVVHTSTDTQYF
size: -; D: TRBD2; J: TRBJ2-1; V: TRBV5-1; DNA: TGCGCCAGCAGCTTGGAAGGCGGGGGGGCCGGTGAGCAGTTCTTC; CDR3: CASSLEGGGAGEQFF
size: -; D: TRBD1; J: TRBJ1-3; V: TRBV7-8; DNA: TGTGCCAGCAGCTTGAAGGGACAGGAGGTTTCTGGAAACACCATATATTTT; CDR3: CASSLKGQEVSGNTIYF